This entry concerns a single T cell receptor beta chain. The antigen is unknown. The CDR3 loop spans 17 amino acids. Germline V CDR1 and CDR2: SEHNR, FQNEAQ (reference sequence). With 2 bases removed from V and 0 bases from J, the gap between germline ends came to 14 bases. The data derive from a study of cytotoxic CD8 clonotypes in ibrutinib-treated CLL. Turning to the study itself: Per sample, productive templates averaged 255,043 and productive rearrangements averaged approximately 90,000.

Points from the study as a whole: Baseline clonality was higher than in age-matched healthy donors and moved in step with circulating CD8+ T-cell counts. With treatment, public clonotypes, which were uncommon, either contracted or remained stable. Sustained-remission and progressing patients were not sampled at matched times.

Profiling relied on immunoSEQ multiplex PCR, and the TCRdb table lists in-frame clones only, not all of them. Here the sample spans 150,000 to 250,000 clones, over 55% being singletons. This rearrangement joins TRBV7-9 to TRBJ2-1; possibly TRBD2 for D (6 bases). Material: PBMCs, obtained after 24 months of ibrutinib treatment. The receptor comes from a human donor with chronic lymphocytic leukemia. CDR3 in amino acids: CASSLIGGASSYNEQFF. The CDR3, as DNA: TGTGCCAGCAGCTTAATCGGGGGTGCCAGCTCCTACAATGAGCAGTTCTTC. The variable domain in full, completed from reference TRBV7-9 and TRBJ2-1, reads DTGVSQNPRHKITKRGQNVTFRCDPISEHNRLYWYRQTLGQGPEFLTYFQNEAQLEKSRLLSDRFSAERPKGSFSTLEIQRTEQGDSAMYLCASSLIGGASSYNEQFFGPGTRLTVL.